The entry below describes one T cell receptor beta chain. Its antigen remains unidentified. This entry is derived from a study of T cell clones after liver transplantation. General observations from the study: Small, mixed patient groups and varying post-transplant times limit these conclusions. A significant post-transplant drop in circulating graft-donor-reactive CD4 TCRbeta sequences occurred in most of the 8 subjects. A larger donor-reactive than third-party decline suggested partial antigen-specific deletion.

Unstimulated PBMCs were sorted into CD3+CD4+ and CD3+CD8+ populations. Sequencing was performed with immunoSEQ multiplex PCR; in TCRdb, only in-frame clones are kept and a portion is missing. In the table there are 65,000 to 95,000 clones, 80% of which are singletons. Per germline, CDR1 SGHNT and CDR2 YYREEE (reference sequence). Trimming took off 1 base at V and 1 base at J, with 8 bases between the two ends. The CDR3 is 14 amino acids. The material was CD4+ T cells from blood, obtained before liver transplant. This receptor was identified in a human donor who received a liver transplant. This chain joins TRBV5-4 and TRBJ1-1; no clear D gene. CDR3 nucleotides: TGTGCCAGCAGCTTGCCCAACAAGAACACTGAAGCTTTCTTT. Residues: CASSLPNKNTEAFF.